This TCR beta chain appears in the sequencing data of a study of T cell changes during pregnancy in multiple sclerosis. This CDR3 region has 13 residues. V was pared by 0 bases and J by 8 bases, with 1 base of the junction left unmatched. Per germline, CDR1 SGHAT and CDR2 FQNNGV. The repertoire was sequenced with immunoSEQ multiplex PCR; TCRdb's copy has only in-frame clones and lacks some. The profile shows about 110,000 clones, roughly 90% of them singletons. The TCR sequence derives from a female donor with multiple sclerosis, enrolled in a pregnancy study. The V and J genes are TRBV11-2 and TRBJ2-1; 7 bases agree with TRBD2. Sequencing used peripheral blood, obtained after pregnancy. The CDR3 loop reads CASSLDRGDEQFF. The CDR3 nucleotides are TGTGCCAGCAGCTTAGATCGGGGGGATGAGCAGTTCTTC.